This T cell receptor (beta chain) was observed in a study of early T cells in non-severe SARS-CoV-2 infection. About the research overall: Sequencing of unsorted whole blood was done on bulk RNA, leaving chains unpaired.

Broader study findings: Private and CD4 specificities were missed by VDJdb matching, skewed to anti-spike CD8.

Germline V gene data show CDR1 as LGHNA and CDR2 as YSLEER. This CDR3 contains 14 residues. The V end was cut by 6 bases, the J end by 1 base, with 10 bases between. cDNA molecules, individually, were tagged with unique molecular identifiers. Each CDR3 protein gets one entry after TCRdb re-called the 5' RACE reads with MiXCR. The sample yields fewer than 100,000 distinct CDR3 sequences, 5% to 6.5% seen once. In its sample, this clonotype was seen a few times. The antigen remains undetermined. The sequence derives from an adult who was a healthcare worker with PCR-confirmed SARS-CoV-2 infection or an uninfected control (not recorded which). The sequencing sample was made of whole blood. This chain joins TRBV4-3 and TRBJ2-1; tentative D call: TRBD1 (6 bases). CDR3 nucleotides: TGCGCCAGCAGTCGAGGACAGTCCTACAATGAGCAGTTCTTC. Protein: CASSRGQSYNEQFF.